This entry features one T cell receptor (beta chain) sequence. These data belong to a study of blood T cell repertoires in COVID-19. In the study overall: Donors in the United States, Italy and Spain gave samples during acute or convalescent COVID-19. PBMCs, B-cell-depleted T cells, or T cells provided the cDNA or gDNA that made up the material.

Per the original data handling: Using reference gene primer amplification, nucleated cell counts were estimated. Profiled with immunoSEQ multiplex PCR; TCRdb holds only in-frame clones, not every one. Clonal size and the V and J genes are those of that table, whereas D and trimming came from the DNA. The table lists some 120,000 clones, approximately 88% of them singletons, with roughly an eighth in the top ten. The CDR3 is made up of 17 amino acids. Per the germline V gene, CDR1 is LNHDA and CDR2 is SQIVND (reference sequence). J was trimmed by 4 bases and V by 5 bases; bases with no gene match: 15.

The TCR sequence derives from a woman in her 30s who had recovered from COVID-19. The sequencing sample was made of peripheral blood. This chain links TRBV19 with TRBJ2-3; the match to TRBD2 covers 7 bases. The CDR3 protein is CASSPQAAGGRPDTQYF. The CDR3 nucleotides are TGTGCCAGTAGTCCCCAGGCAGCGGGCGGGAGACCAGATACGCAGTATTTT.